This is a list of T cell receptor beta chains from one sample in a study of blood T cell repertoires in COVID-19. Generated by immunoSEQ multiplex PCR, the TCRdb table keeps only in-frame clones and is missing some. The sample shows roughly 25,000 clones, almost 90% of them seen only once. The source material was peripheral blood. Receptors originate from a human donor in a cohort sampled during active COVID-19. CDR3s include the opening cysteine and the closing phenylalanine or tryptophan. D genes are given only for firm matches. The size of a clone is reported for some rows only, either as once, few or many, or as a class for expanded clones.

V	J	size	D	DNA	CDR3
TRBV4-3	TRBJ2-7	few	TRBD2	TGCGCCAGCAGCCAGGGACTAGCGGGAGCCGGCTACGAGCAGTACTTC	CASSQGLAGAGYEQYF
TRBV5-6	TRBJ2-1	-	-	TGTGCCAGCAGCGGAAGGGGGAGGGTCCCCCCCTACAATGAGCAGTTCTTC	CASSGRGRVPPYNEQFF
TRBV4-2	TRBJ2-3	-	TRBD2	TGTGCCAGCAGCCAAACTAGCGGGGAGGCGCAGTATTTT	CASSQTSGEAQYF
TRBV7-9	TRBJ2-2	-	-	TGTGCCAGCAGCCCCCAGGTGGCCGGGGAGCTGTTTTTT	CASSPQVAGELFF
TRBV7-8	TRBJ2-1	-	TRBD2	TGTGCCAGCAGCTTAGCCTGGTTGGGGCAGAGACTAGCGGGGGATACTTACAATGAGCAGTTCTTC	CASSLAWLGQRLAGDTYNEQFF
TRBV5-8	TRBJ2-3	-	-	TGTGCCAGCAGCTTTACAGTCACAGATACGCAGTATTTT	CASSFTVTDTQYF
TRBV4-3	TRBJ2-2	-	-	TGCGCCAGCAGCCAAGATAGGGGCCCCCCGAACACCGGGGAGCTGTTTTTT	CASSQDRGPPNTGELFF
TRBV6-2/TRBV6-3	TRBJ1-1	-	-	TGTGCCAGCAGCCACTCATGGCTTGGGGGGACTGAAGCTTTCTTT	CASSHSWLGGTEAFF
TRBV29-1	TRBJ1-1	-	-	TGCAGCGTCATGAAGAGGGTGGACGAAGCTTTCTTT	CSVMKRVDEAFF
TRBV6-5	TRBJ2-7	-	-	TGTGCCAGCAGCAGGGTCGGGGAGCAGTACTTC	CASSRVGEQYF
TRBV3-1/TRBV3-2	TRBJ2-5	-	TRBD1	TGTGCCAGCAGCCCATACAGGGGAGCGACACCTCAAGAGACCCAGTACTTC	CASSPYRGATPQETQYF
TRBV7-2	TRBJ1-3	-	-	TGTGCCAGCAGCTTAGGCAGCTCTGGAAACACCATATATTTT	CASSLGSSGNTIYF
TRBV6-2/TRBV6-3	TRBJ2-7	-	-	TGTGCCAGCAGTTACCTGAGTGACAGCACCTACGAGCAGTACTTC	CASSYLSDSTYEQYF
TRBV4-3	TRBJ2-1	-	TRBD2	TGCGCCAGCAGCCAAGGGGACAGGATAGGGACTAGCGGGCCAACCTACAATGAGCAGTTCTTC	CASSQGDRIGTSGPTYNEQFF
TRBV7-9	TRBJ2-7	-	-	TGTGCCAGCAGCTTAGCTCCGGAGAGCGAGCAGTACTTC	CASSLAPESEQYF
TRBV6-5	TRBJ2-7	-	TRBD2	TGTGCCAGCAGTCAACTAGCGGGGGGTCGCTACGAGCAGTACTTC	CASSQLAGGRYEQYF
TRBV7-2	TRBJ1-3	-	-	TGTGCCAGCAGCAAGTCGACAGACTCTGGAAACACCATATATTTT	CASSKSTDSGNTIYF
TRBV6-1	TRBJ2-1	few	TRBD2	TGTGCCAGCAGTAAAGTAAGGATGGCTAGCGGGAAGGACAATGAGCAGTTCTTC	CASSKVRMASGKDNEQFF
TRBV7-9	TRBJ1-2	-	-	TGTGCCAGCAGCCCCTCGGGGGGGGACTATGGCTACACCTTC	CASSPSGGDYGYTF
TRBV5-1	TRBJ2-1	once	-	TGCGCCAGCAGCTCCCCGGGAAGAACCCCCTACAATGAGCAGTTCTTC	CASSSPGRTPYNEQFF
TRBV3-1/TRBV3-2	TRBJ2-3	once	-	TGTGCCAGCAGCCAATCAGGGTCAGATACGCAGTATTTT	CASSQSGSDTQYF
TRBV5-1	TRBJ2-1	-	TRBD2	TGCGCCAGCAGCTTGATTCTAGCGGGGGGGAGCTCCTACAATGAGCAGTTCTTC	CASSLILAGGSSYNEQFF
TRBV27	TRBJ1-1	-	-	TGTGCCAGCAGAACCCCTACCGGTGGCACTGAAGCTTTCTTT	CASRTPTGGTEAFF
TRBV18	TRBJ2-7	once	-	TGTGCCAGCTCACCCATAGAGGGCGAGCAGTACTTC	CASSPIEGEQYF
TRBV5-6	TRBJ2-1	-	TRBD1	TGTGCCAGCAGCTTGAATGGCGGACAGGACCTGGGCAATGAGCAGTTCTTC	CASSLNGGQDLGNEQFF
TRBV6-5	TRBJ2-7	few	TRBD2	TGTGCCAGCAGGACAACCGGGGGGTCGGGGGAGCAGTACTTC	CASRTTGGSGEQYF
TRBV7-2	TRBJ2-1	-	-	TGTGCCAGCAGCTTGACTACCAACCGAGAGCAGTTCTTC	CASSLTTNREQFF
TRBV11-2	TRBJ1-5	-	TRBD1	TGTGCCAGCAGCTTAAGCAGGGGGCATCAGCCCCAGCATTTT	CASSLSRGHQPQHF
TRBV4-1	TRBJ2-5	-	-	TGCGCCAGCAGCCCTGATTTCTCCCGCTCAGGGACCCAGTACTTC	CASSPDFSRSGTQYF
TRBV2	TRBJ1-6	-	-	TGTGCCAGCTGCCGGGACAACTATAATTCACCCCTCCACTTT	CASCRDNYNSPLHF
TRBV18	TRBJ2-3	-	TRBD2	TGTGCCAGCTCACAAGATAGCGGGAGGTACACAGATACGCAGTATTTT	CASSQDSGRYTDTQYF
TRBV5-4	TRBJ2-5	-	-	TGTGCCAGCAGCCCTCCGACTGGGGAGACCCAGTACTTC	CASSPPTGETQYF
TRBV27	TRBJ2-1	-	TRBD2	TGTGCCAGCAGTTTAGGTCTAGCGGGGGGGCCCTATGAGCAGTTCTTC	CASSLGLAGGPYEQFF
TRBV12-3/TRBV12-4	TRBJ2-7	-	TRBD2	TGTGCCAGCAGTTTGACTAGCGACGAGCAGTACTTC	CASSLTSDEQYF
TRBV3-1/TRBV3-2	TRBJ2-7	once	TRBD2	TGTGCCAGCAGCCAAGTGTTAGCGGGAGCGAACGAGCAGTACTTC	CASSQVLAGANEQYF
TRBV5-4	TRBJ2-5	-	TRBD2	TGTGCCAGCAGCCCCGGACTAGCGGGGGCGGAGACCCAGTACTTC	CASSPGLAGAETQYF
TRBV7-8	TRBJ2-1	-	-	TGTGCCAGCAGCTTAGGGGCGGGCCCTGAGCAGTTCTTC	CASSLGAGPEQFF
TRBV28	TRBJ2-7	-	-	TGTGCCAGCAGCCAAGGGGGATCCCTCTCCGAGCAGTACTTC	CASSQGGSLSEQYF
TRBV18	TRBJ2-7	-	TRBD1	TGTGCCAGCTCACGTACGCGACAGGGATCGGAGCAGTACTTC	CASSRTRQGSEQYF
TRBV6-1	TRBJ2-7	-	TRBD2	TGTGCCAGCAGTGAATGGCCAGCGGGGGGGGAGCAGTACTTC	CASSEWPAGGEQYF
TRBV19	TRBJ1-1	few	-	TGTGCCAGTAGTATAAGCACGAACACTGAAGCTTTCTTT	CASSISTNTEAFF
TRBV3-1/TRBV3-2	TRBJ2-1	-	-	TGTGCCAGCAGCCCAGGGGGGACAGCGGAGTTCTTC	CASSPGGTAEFF
TRBV28	TRBJ1-2	once	-	TGTGCCAGCAGTTTATACAGGCCGGGCTATGGCTACACCTTC	CASSLYRPGYGYTF
TRBV28	TRBJ2-7	-	TRBD2	TGTGCCAGCAGTCATAGCGGGAGGGGGTGGGAGCAGTACTTC	CASSHSGRGWEQYF
TRBV29-1	TRBJ2-7	few	TRBD2	TGCAGCGCCCGACTAGCGGGGGGCTACGAGCAGTACTTC	CSARLAGGYEQYF
TRBV7-2	TRBJ2-3	-	TRBD1	TGTGCCAGCAGCCCAACAGGGGTGGGGACGCAGTATTTT	CASSPTGVGTQYF
TRBV10-2	TRBJ2-1	-	-	TGCGCCAGCAGAGATAGCGGAGGCTCCTACAATGAGCAGTTCTTC	CASRDSGGSYNEQFF
TRBV7-8	TRBJ2-7	-	TRBD1	TGTGCCAGCAGCCCTCGGACAGGGCCCCCATACGAGCAGTACTTC	CASSPRTGPPYEQYF